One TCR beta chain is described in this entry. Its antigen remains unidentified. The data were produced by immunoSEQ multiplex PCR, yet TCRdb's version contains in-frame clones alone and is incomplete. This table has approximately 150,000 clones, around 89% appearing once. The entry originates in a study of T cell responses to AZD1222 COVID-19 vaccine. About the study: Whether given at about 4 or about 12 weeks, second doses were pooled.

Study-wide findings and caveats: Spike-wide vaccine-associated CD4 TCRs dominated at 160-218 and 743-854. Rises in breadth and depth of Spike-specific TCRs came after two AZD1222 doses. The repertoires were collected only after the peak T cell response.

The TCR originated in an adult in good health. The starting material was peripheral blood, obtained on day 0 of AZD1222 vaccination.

The CDR3 nucleotides are TGTGCCATCAGTGAACAGTACACTGAAGCTTTCTTT. Its translation: CAISEQYTEAFF. This chain links TRBV10-3 with TRBJ1-1, with D uncertain. Germline loops: CDR1 ENHRY, CDR2 SYGVKD. The CDR3 has 12 amino acids. V lost 3 bases, J lost 3 bases, and 5 bases lay in between.